Each of the 15 T cell receptor beta chains below was sequenced from the same sample in a study of Tregs in tolerant kidney transplant recipients. Clones were read by immunoSEQ multiplex PCR, and TCRdb kept only the in-frame ones, dropping some. This sample's table reports roughly 50,000 clones. This material consisted of CD4+ T cells from blood, taken before the transplant. The source of these receptors is a human donor who received a combined kidney and bone marrow transplant.

As concerns this clone: The read ends 3 residues before the CDR3 terminus; that terminus is restored from the germline J gene. V is TRBV2 and J is TRBJ2-7; D ambiguous. The germline V and J ends were trimmed by 7 bases and 0 bases, with 10 bases remaining between them. The CDR3 is made up of 13 amino acids. Germline V gives CDR1 SNHLY, CDR2 FYNNEI. The CDR3 DNA, read in part, is TGTGCCAGCATTTCAGGCAGCTCCTACGAG. It encodes CASISGSSYE. The complete CDR3 sequence is CASISGSSYEQYF.

Of note for this clone: From the germline J gene comes the end of the CDR3, since the read stops 3 residues before it. V is TRBV11-3 and J is TRBJ2-3; D is uncertain. Germline CDR1 and CDR2: SGHNT and YENEEA. Trimming left V 0 bases short and J 4 bases short, with 8 bases between. The length of the CDR3 is 14 residues. The CDR3 region is CASSLEFSPDTQYF. Incomplete CDR3 DNA: TGTGCCAGCAGCTTAGAATTCTCCCCAGATACG. The complete variable domain, with remaining parts taken from reference TRBV11-3 and TRBJ2-3, reads EAGVVQSPRYKIIEKKQPVAFWCNPISGHNTLYWYLQNLGQGPELLIRYENEEAVDDSQLPKDRFSAERLKGVDSTLKIQPAELGDSAVYLCASSLEFSPDTQYFGPGTRLTVL.

On this clone itself: The CDR3 end falls 3 residues outside the read, so it is completed with the germline J gene. The rearrangement uses TRBV19 and TRBJ2-3; TRBD2 aligns across 10 bases. The germline CDR1 and CDR2 sequences are LNHDA and SQIVND (reference sequence). The CDR3 contains 15 residues. Unmatched junction bases numbered 5, after V lost 6 bases and J lost 2 bases. The CDR3 bases that were read are TGTGCCAGTAGGAAACTAGCGGGAAACACAGATACG. Protein: CASRKLAGNTDT. The complete CDR3 protein is CASRKLAGNTDTQYF.

Concerning this clone itself: The read ends 3 residues before the CDR3 terminus; that terminus is restored from the germline J gene. The chain recombines TRBV19 with TRBJ2-3; D uncertain. This CDR3 has 14 residues. V was pared by 4 bases and J by 0 bases, with 8 bases between. Germline values: CDR1 LNHDA, CDR2 SQIVND (reference sequence). CDR3 amino acids: CASSTTISTDTQYF. CDR3 bases read: TGTGCCAGTAGTACGACAATCAGCACAGATACG.

In regard to this clone: Read data end 3 residues before the CDR3 end; the end is taken from the germline J gene. The J gene is TRBJ1-1, the V gene TRBV7-8; D not resolved. The CDR3 loop spans 15 amino acids. The germline CDR1 and CDR2 sequences are SGHVS and FQNEAQ. V lost 0 bases and J 3 bases, leaving 11 bases between the germline ends. The CDR3 region is CASSLAGRLDTEAFF. The covered CDR3 bases are TGTGCCAGCAGCTTAGCAGGCAGACTGGACACTGAA. Together with reference TRBV7-8 and TRBJ1-1, the CDR3 gives the full variable domain: GAGVSQSPRYKVAKRGQDVALRCDPISGHVSLFWYQQALGQGPEFLTYFQNEAQLDKSGLPSDRFFAERPEGSVSTLKIQRTQQEDSAVYLCASSLAGRLDTEAFFGQGTRLTVV.

Of note for this clone: The sequenced fragment ends 3 residues before the CDR3 boundary, so the rest is inferred from the germline J gene. The rearrangement joins TRBV30 to TRBJ2-5, with D perhaps matching TRBD2 (6 bases). In germline, CDR1 is GTSNPN, CDR2 SVGIG (reference sequence). The CDR3 extends over 13 amino acids. Trimming took 8 bases from V and 1 from J, leaving 14 bases between them. The CDR3 here is CAGEVATQETQYF. The DNA read from the CDR3 is TGTGCCGGGGAGGTAGCGACCCAAGAGACC.

For this clone: The missing CDR3 end, 3 residues past where the read stops, is filled in from the germline J gene. The rearrangement joins TRBV2 to TRBJ2-7, with D tentatively TRBD2 (6 bases). Germline V lookup: CDR1 SNHLY, CDR2 FYNNEI. V shed 6 bases and J shed 2 bases, with 20 bases lying between them. This CDR3 has 16 residues. Incomplete CDR3 DNA: TGTGCCAGCAGCCCTTATGAGGGGACTCAAGCCTACGAG. It is translated as CASSPYEGTQAYE. The entire CDR3 sequence reads CASSPYEGTQAYEQYF.

A word on this clone: The observed sequence ends 3 residues before the CDR3 terminus, with the missing tail filled in from the germline J gene. The chain recombines TRBV19 with TRBJ2-7, with a possible D match to TRBD2 (5 bases). Trimming shortened V by 8 bases and J by 0 bases, and 8 bases separated the two germline ends. This CDR3 has 12 amino acids. Germline V CDR1 and CDR2: LNHDA, SQIVND (reference sequence). CDR3 DNA (partial): TGTGCCAGTCGGGGAGACTCCTACGAG. Residues: CASRGDSYE. The CDR3 in its entirety is CASRGDSYEQYF.

Comment on this clone: The observed sequence ends 3 residues before the CDR3 terminus, with the missing tail filled in from the germline J gene. The rearrangement uses TRBV7-2 and TRBJ2-1; D is perhaps TRBD1 (6 bases). This CDR3 is 14 amino acids long. Trimming shortened V by 2 bases and J by 1 base, and 6 bases separated the two germline ends. Germline CDR1 and CDR2: SGHTA and FQGNSA. The chain's CDR3 is CASSLQGSYNEQFF. CDR3 bases read: TGTGCCAGCAGCTTACAGGGGTCCTACAATGAG.

Of note for this clone: The CDR3 end lies 3 residues beyond the end of the read and is filled in from the germline J gene. The V gene is TRBV19, the J gene TRBJ1-1; 9 positions match TRBD1. The CDR3 has 14 amino acids. V shed 6 bases, J shed 0 bases, and the junction held 2 bases outside the gene matches. CDR1 and CDR2 from the germline V gene are LNHDA and SQIVND (reference sequence). The CDR3 DNA, read in part, is TGTGCCAGTAGCCGGGACAGGGTGAACACTGAA. It codes for CASSRDRVNTE. In full, the CDR3 reads CASSRDRVNTEAFF.

As to this clone: The read terminates 3 residues before the CDR3 end, so the remaining end is supplied by the germline J gene. This sequence joins TRBV7-2 and TRBJ2-3; D is uncertain. The CDR3 runs to 14 residues. The V and J ends lost 1 base and 2 bases respectively, with 7 bases between them. From germline, CDR1 is SGHTA and CDR2 FQGNSA. The CDR3 DNA, read in part, is TGTGCCAGCAGCTTAGGGGCCTCCACAGATACG. Encoded protein: CASSLGASTDT. The full CDR3 is CASSLGASTDTQYF.

In regard to this clone: The read gets to within 3 residues of the CDR3 end, and the germline J gene fills in the rest. The V gene is TRBV2, the J gene TRBJ1-2, with 8 bases that match TRBD1. J lost 5 bases, V lost 4 bases, and 9 bases had no gene match. Germline lookup yields CDR1 SNHLY and CDR2 FYNNEI. The CDR3 has 15 amino acids. The CDR3 region is CASSVGQGGGYGYTF. The CDR3 bases that were read are TGTGCCAGCAGTGTCGGACAGGGTGGAGGTTATGGC.

As regards this clone: With the read ending 3 residues before the CDR3 end, the germline J gene is used to fill in that end. This sequence joins TRBV19 and TRBJ1-2; D uncertain. There are 15 residues in the CDR3. V was cut by 2 bases and J by 4 bases, with 14 bases left in between. Germline CDR1 and CDR2: LNHDA and SQIVND (reference sequence). Partial CDR3 DNA: TGTGCCAGTAGTATAAGGGCAGAAGCCTTCTATGGC. Amino acids: CASSIRAEAFYG. The entire CDR3 reads CASSIRAEAFYGYTF.

CDR3 DNA (partial): TGCAGTGGCGAGGACAGGGCCGAGGATACG. Residues: CSGEDRAEDT. The whole CDR3 protein is CSGEDRAEDTQYF. The chain employs TRBV20-1 and TRBJ2-3; 8 nucleotides match TRBD1. The read finishes 3 residues shy of the CDR3 end, and the germline J gene is used to complete it. Germline V CDR1 and CDR2: DFQATT, SNEGSKA (reference sequence). The CDR3 is 13 amino acids. The V gene end was trimmed by 7 bases and the J gene end by 6 bases; junction bases not matched to a gene: 9.

Remarks on this clone: Coverage ceases 3 residues before the CDR3 finishes, and the germline J gene fills in the end. This chain joins TRBV18 and TRBJ1-2; TRBD1 matches at 8 bases. Germline lookup yields CDR1 KGHSH and CDR2 LQKENI. The CDR3 is made up of 13 amino acids. The sequenced CDR3 bases are TGTGCCAGCTCACCAGCGGACAGGGCCGGC. Protein sequence: CASSPADRAG. The full CDR3 sequence reads CASSPADRAGYTF.